The 13 T cell receptor beta chains presented below share a single source sample, sequenced in a study of cytomegalovirus exposure and HLA in healthy donors (dated by TCRdb to about 2017). Receptor amplification or capture employed the immunoSEQ multiplex PCR assay. For the multiplex PCR, a mixture combining 60 forward primers for TCR Vbeta segments and 13 reverse primers for TCR Jbeta segments was used. TCRdb took over this immuneACCESS table, retaining in-frame rearrangements with V and J assigned. Such tables are incomplete; in checked studies, under half of the missing clones stem from an unresolved V gene, and the remainder is unexplained. Recorded for this sample are 130,000 to 150,000 clones; roughly three quarters of them occurred a single time. The top ten clonotypes cover just over 5% of the sample. Sequencing used PBMCs. These receptors came from a male donor in good health and CMV-seronegative.

This chain joins TRBV4-2 and TRBJ1-5; a possible D gene is TRBD1 (5 bases). The length of the CDR3 is 15 residues. Germline assignment: CDR1 LGHNA and CDR2 YNFKEQ. V lost 1 base to trimming and J lost 6 bases, with 13 bases between them. The CDR3 is CASSQVGGVGQPQHF. The CDR3 region has the DNA TGTGCCAGCAGCCAAGTTGGAGGGGTCGGTCAGCCCCAGCATTTT.

V is TRBV28 and J is TRBJ2-1; possible D gene TRBD2, 5 bases. The ends were cut back, 2 bases at V and 7 bases at J, with 15 bases in the middle. This CDR3 has 15 residues. Germline V gene data show CDR1 as MDHEN and CDR2 as SYDVKM. CDR3 sequence: CASSLGSGIRNEQFF. For the CDR3, the DNA is TGTGCCAGCAGTTTAGGTTCGGGAATTCGGAATGAGCAGTTCTTC. Looking up the rest from reference TRBV28 and TRBJ2-1 gives the full variable domain: DVKVTQSSRYLVKRTGEKVFLECVQDMDHENMFWYRQDPGLGLRLIYFSYDVKMKEKGDIPEGYSVSREKKERFSLILESASTNQTSMYLCASSLGSGIRNEQFFGPGTRLTVL.

This clone was counted a single time. J is TRBJ1-6 and V is TRBV7-2, with D tentatively TRBD1 (6 bases). The CDR3 spans 16 residues. Germline values: CDR1 SGHTA, CDR2 FQGNSA. V was trimmed by 5 bases and J by 7 bases, leaving 18 bases between them. In DNA form, the CDR3 reads TGTGCCAGCAGCCTAGGGGGGGGGCGGGGGAATTCACCCCTCCACTTT. This translates into CASSLGGGRGNSPLHF. Full variable domain (missing parts from reference TRBV7-2 and TRBJ1-6): GAGVSQSPSNKVTEKGKDVELRCDPISGHTALYWYRQSLGQGLEFLIYFQGNSAPDKSGLPSDRFSAERTGGSVSTLTIQRTQQEDSAVYLCASSLGGGRGNSPLHFGNGTRLTVT.

This clone was counted a few times. The chain combines TRBV20-1 with TRBJ1-2; perhaps TRBD1 as D (5 bases). Germline V lookup: CDR1 DFQATT, CDR2 SNEGSKA (reference sequence). V lost 4 bases to trimming and J lost 2 bases, with 5 bases between them. The length of the CDR3 is 11 residues. CDR3 in amino acids: CSATGNYGYTF. DNA of the CDR3: TGCAGTGCTACAGGGAACTATGGCTACACCTTC.

This chain uses TRBV30 with TRBJ1-1; D uncertain. Trimming shortened V by 0 bases and J by 4 bases, and 9 bases separated the two germline ends. CDR3 length: 13 residues. Germline CDR1 is GTSNPN and CDR2 is SVGIG (reference sequence). The CDR3 nucleotides read TGTGCCTGGAGTGTACCGGGGTCCACTGAAGCTTTCTTT. It is translated as CAWSVPGSTEAFF. Drawing the rest from reference TRBV30 and TRBJ1-1, the complete variable domain is SQTIHQWPATLVQPVGSPLSLECTVEGTSNPNLYWYRQAAGRGLQLLFYSVGIGQISSEVPQNLSASRPQDRQFILSSKKLLLSDSGFYLCAWSVPGSTEAFFGQGTRLTVV.

The rearrangement joins TRBV10-3 to TRBJ2-2; a possible D gene is TRBD2 (5 bases). Per germline, CDR1 ENHRY and CDR2 SYGVKD. There are 17 residues in the CDR3. Trimming took 4 bases from V and 0 from J, leaving 15 bases between them. The CDR3 coding sequence is TGTGCCATCAGTGCCGGGGAAACTATCGCGAACACCGGGGAGCTGTTTTTT. This codes for CAISAGETIANTGELFF.

CDR3 nucleotide sequence: TGTGCCAGCAGTTTAGGCGGGGGGCCGAACACCGGGGAGCTGTTTTTT. This encodes CASSLGGGPNTGELFF. The gene calls are TRBV28 and TRBJ2-2; TRBD2 aligns across 8 bases. The CDR3 runs to 16 residues. The V gene end was trimmed by 2 bases and the J gene end by 0 bases; junction bases not matched to a gene: 2. Germline CDR1 and CDR2: MDHEN and SYDVKM.

The genes are TRBV7-6 and TRBJ2-3; 10 bases are shared with TRBD1. The CDR3 loop spans 16 amino acids. Germline lookup yields CDR1 SGHVS and CDR2 FNYEAQ. J gave up 3 bases and V 0 bases, and 3 bases lay outside the gene matches. CDR3 residues: CASSLAPGQGTDTQYF. The CDR3 region has the DNA TGTGCCAGCAGCTTAGCACCGGGACAGGGGACAGATACGCAGTATTTT.

This rearrangement joins TRBV30 to TRBJ2-2; tentative D call: TRBD2 (5 bases). CDR3 size: 13 residues. Germline V gives CDR1 GTSNPN, CDR2 SVGIG (reference sequence). Trimming shortened V by 0 bases and J by 6 bases, and 8 bases separated the two germline ends. In DNA form, the CDR3 reads TGTGCCTGGAGTGTACTAGGGTCCGGGGAGCTGTTTTTT. It encodes CAWSVLGSGELFF.

The chain employs TRBV21-1 and TRBJ1-6; the table's D call, TRBD1, was not checked against the DNA. TRBV21-1 is a recognized pseudogene. The CDR3 is 17 amino acids. CDR3 nucleotides: TGTGCCAGCAGCAAAGTTGGACCCTCCTGGACAAATTCACCCCTCCACTTT. Translation: CASSKVGPSWTNSPLHF.

This clone was seen a few times. CDR3 sequence: CASSGDRDTGELFF. CDR3 DNA sequence: TGTGCCAGCAGTGGGGACAGGGACACCGGGGAGCTGTTTTTT. The chain employs TRBV25-1 and TRBJ2-2; 9 positions agree with TRBD1. The germline V gene has CDR1 MGHDK and CDR2 SYGVNS. The CDR3 contains 14 residues. V trimming: 4 bases; J trimming: 3 bases; junction bases outside the gene matches: 0. Full variable domain (outside the CDR3, taken from reference TRBV25-1 and TRBJ2-2): EADIYQTPRYLVIGTGKKITLECSQTMGHDKMYWYQQDPGMELHLIHYSYGVNSTEKGDLSSESTVSRIRTEHFPLTLESARPSHTSQYLCASSGDRDTGELFFGEGSRLTVL.

The gene calls are TRBV5-1 and TRBJ2-5, with 8 bases aligning to TRBD1. CDR3 size: 15 residues. Germline CDR1 and CDR2: SGHRS and YFSETQ. Trimming cost V 3 bases and J 4 bases; bases outside gene matches: 8. The CDR3, as DNA: TGCGCCAGCAGCTCTACAGGGGGTGGAGGAGAGACCCAGTACTTC. This codes for CASSSTGGGGETQYF.

V gene TRBV30 combines with J gene TRBJ1-1, with D perhaps TRBD1 (5 bases). V lost 2 bases and J lost 3, with 13 bases in between. The CDR3 is made up of 14 amino acids. The germline V gene encodes CDR1 GTSNPN and CDR2 SVGIG (reference sequence). The chain's CDR3 is CAWSPGTGDTEAFF. DNA of the CDR3: TGTGCCTGGAGTCCCGGGACTGGGGACACTGAAGCTTTCTTT.